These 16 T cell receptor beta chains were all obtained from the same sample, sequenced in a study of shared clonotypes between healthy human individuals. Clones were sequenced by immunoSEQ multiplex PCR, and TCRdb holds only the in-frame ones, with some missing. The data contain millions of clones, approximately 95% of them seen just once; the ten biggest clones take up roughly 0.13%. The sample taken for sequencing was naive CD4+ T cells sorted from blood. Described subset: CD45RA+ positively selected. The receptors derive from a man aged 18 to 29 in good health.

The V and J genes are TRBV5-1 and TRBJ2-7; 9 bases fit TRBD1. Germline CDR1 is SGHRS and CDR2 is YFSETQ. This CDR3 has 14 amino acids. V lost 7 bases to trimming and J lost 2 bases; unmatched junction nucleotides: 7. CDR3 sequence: CASRPGTGTYEQYF. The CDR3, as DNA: TGCGCCAGCCGACCTGGGACAGGGACCTACGAGCAGTACTTC.

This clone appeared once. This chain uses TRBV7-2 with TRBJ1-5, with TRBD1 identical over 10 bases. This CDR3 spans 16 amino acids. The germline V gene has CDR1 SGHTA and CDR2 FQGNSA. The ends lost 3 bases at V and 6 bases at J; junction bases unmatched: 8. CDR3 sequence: CASSLTGTGVVQPQHF. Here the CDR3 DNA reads TGTGCCAGCAGCTTGACCGGGACAGGGGTCGTTCAGCCCCAGCATTTT.

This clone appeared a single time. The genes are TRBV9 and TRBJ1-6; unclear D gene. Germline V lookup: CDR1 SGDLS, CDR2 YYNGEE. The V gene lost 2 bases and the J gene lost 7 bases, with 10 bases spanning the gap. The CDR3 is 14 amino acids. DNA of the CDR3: TGTGCCAGCAGCGTTGACGGCTTCAATTCACCCCTCCACTTT. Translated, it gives CASSVDGFNSPLHF.

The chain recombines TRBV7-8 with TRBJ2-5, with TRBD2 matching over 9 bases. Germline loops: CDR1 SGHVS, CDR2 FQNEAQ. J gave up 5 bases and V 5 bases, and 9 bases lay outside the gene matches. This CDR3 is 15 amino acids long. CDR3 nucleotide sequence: TGTGCCAGCAGCGCCTGGCGGGAGGGGCCCGAGACCCAGTACTTC. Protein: CASSAWREGPETQYF. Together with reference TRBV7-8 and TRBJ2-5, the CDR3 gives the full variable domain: GAGVSQSPRYKVAKRGQDVALRCDPISGHVSLFWYQQALGQGPEFLTYFQNEAQLDKSGLPSDRFFAERPEGSVSTLKIQRTQQEDSAVYLCASSAWREGPETQYFGPGTRLLVL.

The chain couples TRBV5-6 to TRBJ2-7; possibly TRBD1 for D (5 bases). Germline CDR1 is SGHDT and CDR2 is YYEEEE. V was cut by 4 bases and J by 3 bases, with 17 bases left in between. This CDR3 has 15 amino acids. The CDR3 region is CASSEPQVRGYEQYF. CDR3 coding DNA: TGTGCCAGCAGCGAACCACAGGTTCGTGGCTACGAGCAGTACTTC.

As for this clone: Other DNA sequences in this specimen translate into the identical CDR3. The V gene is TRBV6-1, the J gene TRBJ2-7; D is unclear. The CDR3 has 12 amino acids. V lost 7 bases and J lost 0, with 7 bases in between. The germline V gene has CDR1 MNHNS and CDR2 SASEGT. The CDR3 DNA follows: TGTGCCAGCACGGAGAGCTCCTACGAGCAGTACTTC. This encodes CASTESSYEQYF.

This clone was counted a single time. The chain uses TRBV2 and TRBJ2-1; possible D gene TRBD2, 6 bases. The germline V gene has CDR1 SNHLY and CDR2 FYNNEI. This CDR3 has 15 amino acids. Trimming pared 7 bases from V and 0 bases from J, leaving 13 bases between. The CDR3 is CASTSLASSYNEQFF. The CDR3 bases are TGTGCCAGCACTTCTCTAGCGAGCTCCTACAATGAGCAGTTCTTC. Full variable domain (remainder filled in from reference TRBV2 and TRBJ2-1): EPEVTQTPSHQVTQMGQEVILRCVPISNHLYFYWYRQILGQKVEFLVSFYNNEISEKSEIFDDQFSVERPDGSNFTLKIRSTKLEDSAMYFCASTSLASSYNEQFFGPGTRLTVL.

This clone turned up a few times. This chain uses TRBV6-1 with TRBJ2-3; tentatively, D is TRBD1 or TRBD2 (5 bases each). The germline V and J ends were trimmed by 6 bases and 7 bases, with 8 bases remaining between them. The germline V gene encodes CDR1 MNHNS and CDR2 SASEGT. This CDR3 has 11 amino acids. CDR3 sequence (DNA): TGTGCCAGCAGGGGGGAAAATACGCAGTATTTT. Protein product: CASRGENTQYF.

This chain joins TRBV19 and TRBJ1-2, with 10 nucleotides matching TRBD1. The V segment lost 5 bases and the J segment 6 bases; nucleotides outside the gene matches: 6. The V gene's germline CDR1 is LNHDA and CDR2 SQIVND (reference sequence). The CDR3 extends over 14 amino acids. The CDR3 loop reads CASSRLGQGNGYTF. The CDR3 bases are TGTGCCAGTAGTCGCTTGGGACAGGGGAATGGCTACACCTTC. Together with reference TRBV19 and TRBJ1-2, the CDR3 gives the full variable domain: DGGITQSPKYLFRKEGQNVTLSCEQNLNHDAMYWYRQDPGQGLRLIYYSQIVNDFQKGDIAEGYSVSREKKESFPLTVTSAQKNPTAFYLCASSRLGQGNGYTFGSGTRLTVV.

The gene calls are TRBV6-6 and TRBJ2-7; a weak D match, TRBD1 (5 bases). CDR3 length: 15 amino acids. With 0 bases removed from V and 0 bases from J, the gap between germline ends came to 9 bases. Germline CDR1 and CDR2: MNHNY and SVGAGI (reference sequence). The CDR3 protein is CASSYSPDTSYEQYF. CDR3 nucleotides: TGTGCCAGCAGTTACTCGCCGGACACCTCCTACGAGCAGTACTTC.

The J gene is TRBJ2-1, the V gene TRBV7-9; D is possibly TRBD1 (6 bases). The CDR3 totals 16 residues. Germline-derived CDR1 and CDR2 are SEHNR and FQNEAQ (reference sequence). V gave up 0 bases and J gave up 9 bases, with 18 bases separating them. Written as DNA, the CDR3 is TGTGCCAGCAGCTTAGCACAGGGAGAGGGACCCACTGAGCAGTTCTTC. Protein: CASSLAQGEGPTEQFF.

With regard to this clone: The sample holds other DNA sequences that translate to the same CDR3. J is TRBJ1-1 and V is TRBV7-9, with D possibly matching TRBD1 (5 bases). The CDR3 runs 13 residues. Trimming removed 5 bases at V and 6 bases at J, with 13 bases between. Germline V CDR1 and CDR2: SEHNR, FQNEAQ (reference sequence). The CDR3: CASSLGQGAEAFF. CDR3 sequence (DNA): TGTGCCAGCAGCCTCGGGCAGGGTGCTGAAGCTTTCTTT. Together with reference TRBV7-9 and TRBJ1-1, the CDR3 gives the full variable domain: DTGVSQNPRHKITKRGQNVTFRCDPISEHNRLYWYRQTLGQGPEFLTYFQNEAQLEKSRLLSDRFSAERPKGSFSTLEIQRTEQGDSAMYLCASSLGQGAEAFFGQGTRLTVV.

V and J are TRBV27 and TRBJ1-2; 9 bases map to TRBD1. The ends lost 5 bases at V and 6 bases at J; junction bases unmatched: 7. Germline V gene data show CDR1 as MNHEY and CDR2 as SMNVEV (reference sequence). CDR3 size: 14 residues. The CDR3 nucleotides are TGTGCCAGCAGTCATGGGGACAGGGAAGATGGCTACACCTTC. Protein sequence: CASSHGDREDGYTF.

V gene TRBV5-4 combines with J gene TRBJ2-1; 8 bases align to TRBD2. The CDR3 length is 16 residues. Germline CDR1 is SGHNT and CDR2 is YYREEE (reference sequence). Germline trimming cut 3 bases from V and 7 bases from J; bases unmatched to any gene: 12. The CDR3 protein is CASSSDPLTSANEQFF. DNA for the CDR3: TGTGCCAGCAGCTCGGACCCCTTGACTAGCGCAAATGAGCAGTTCTTC.

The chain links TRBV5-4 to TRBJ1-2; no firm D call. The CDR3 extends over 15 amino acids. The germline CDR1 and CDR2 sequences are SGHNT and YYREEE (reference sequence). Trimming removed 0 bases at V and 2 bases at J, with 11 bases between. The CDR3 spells CASSLGWQMNYGYTF. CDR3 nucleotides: TGTGCCAGCAGCTTGGGCTGGCAGATGAACTATGGCTACACCTTC.

The chain's CDR3 is CASSQALSSGSGGTDTQYF. CDR3 coding DNA: TGCGCCAGCAGCCAAGCTTTATCTAGCGGGAGTGGAGGCACAGATACGCAGTATTTT. This sequence joins TRBV4-3 and TRBJ2-3; 10 bases are shared with TRBD2. J lost 1 base, V lost 1 base, and 11 bases had no gene match. Germline loops: CDR1 LGHNA, CDR2 YSLEER. The length of the CDR3 is 19 residues.